This TCR beta chain is from a study of OX40 agonist ivuxolimab in advanced cancers. For the study at large: Patients received ivuxolimab, an agonistic anti-OX40 (CD134) antibody. Study-level findings and limits: The authors did not determine the antigen specificity of the expanded peripheral T cells.

The ends lost 3 bases at V and 5 bases at J; junction bases unmatched: 6. The CDR3 loop spans 13 amino acids. Germline V CDR1 and CDR2: GTSNPN, SVGIG (reference sequence). Clones were read by immunoSEQ multiplex PCR, and TCRdb kept only the in-frame ones, dropping some. This sample has about 49,000 clones, with approximately 79% found just once. Note on this clone: Its antigen is unidentified.

Specimen: CD4+ or CD8+ T cells sorted from blood, collected in a trial of the OX40 agonist ivuxolimab. The sequence came from an adult with an advanced solid tumor such as melanoma, head and neck, liver or kidney cancer. The chain has TRBV30 and TRBJ2-5; 7 nucleotides agree with TRBD2. The CDR3 here is CAWSKGLQETQYF. DNA for the CDR3: TGTGCCTGGAGCAAGGGACTACAGGAGACCCAGTACTTC.